This passage covers 23 T cell receptor beta chains from one sample sequenced in a study of cytomegalovirus exposure and HLA in healthy donors. Primers included in the PCR were 60 Vbeta and 13 Jbeta primers. The repertoire was sequenced with immunoSEQ multiplex PCR; TCRdb's copy has only in-frame clones and lacks some. The table lists roughly 84,000 clones, about 79% of them singletons. Material: PBMCs. The receptors originated from a male donor in good health and CMV-seropositive.

The chain couples TRBV5-1 to TRBJ1-4; no definite D call. CDR1 is SGHRS, CDR2 YFSETQ, per germline. V was pared by 1 base and J by 6 bases, with 10 bases between. CDR3 size: 14 residues. The CDR3 DNA follows: TGCGCCAGCAGCTTGTGGGGAGGTGATGAAAAACTGTTTTTT. It yields the protein CASSLWGGDEKLFF.

The chain employs TRBV7-9 and TRBJ2-3, with 8 bases identical to TRBD2. Germline V gene sequence: CDR1 SEHNR, CDR2 FQNEAQ (reference sequence). The CDR3 consists of 14 residues. V shed 11 bases and J 0 bases; nucleotides not matched to a gene: 7. CDR3 sequence: CAAGGGGSTDTQYF. CDR3 coding DNA: TGTGCCGCCGGGGGCGGGGGGAGCACAGATACGCAGTATTTT.

The chain employs TRBV28 and TRBJ1-4; the match to TRBD1 covers 7 bases. The CDR3 is 16 residues long. The germline V gene has CDR1 MDHEN and CDR2 SYDVKM. The V and J ends lost 10 bases and 0 bases, in that order; junction bases with no gene match: 11. The chain's CDR3 is CAITGGRGATNEKLFF. As DNA, the CDR3 is TGTGCCATCACCGGAGGCAGGGGGGCAACTAATGAAAAACTGTTTTTT.

This clone showed up just once. V is TRBV7-8 and J is TRBJ1-6; weak D call: TRBD1 (6 bases). This CDR3 has 16 residues. V lost 3 bases and J lost 0, with 9 bases in between. Germline loops: CDR1 SGHVS, CDR2 FQNEAQ. The CDR3 sequence is CASSFDRSSYNSPLHF. In DNA form, the CDR3 reads TGTGCCAGCAGCTTCGACAGGAGCTCCTATAATTCACCCCTCCACTTT.

This clone was seen just once. The chain employs TRBV19 and TRBJ2-5; possible D gene TRBD1, 5 bases. Germline CDR1 LNHDA, CDR2 SQIVND (reference sequence). This CDR3 has 16 amino acids. Trimming shortened V by 5 bases and J by 5 bases, and 21 bases separated the two germline ends. The CDR3 DNA reads TGTGCCAGTAGTGGGCAGGACACAACTAAGGGGGAGACCCAGTACTTC. It codes for CASSGQDTTKGETQYF.

DNA of the CDR3: TGTGCCAGCAGTGAAGCACAGGGAAGGGCTGAAGCTTTCTTT. Protein sequence: CASSEAQGRAEAFF. The rearrangement uses TRBV2 and TRBJ1-1; tentative D call: TRBD1 (6 bases). CDR1 and CDR2 (germline): SNHLY, FYNNEI. V was cut by 0 bases and J by 6 bases, with 11 bases left in between. The CDR3 is 14 residues long.

The V gene is TRBV6-5, the J gene TRBJ1-4, with 7 bases that match TRBD1. Germline V gives CDR1 MNHEY, CDR2 SVGAGI. The CDR3 length is 14 residues. Trimming removed 5 bases from V and 10 bases from J; junction bases left unmatched: 10. CDR3 sequence: CASSTGQDPRKLFF. CDR3 DNA sequence: TGTGCCAGCAGTACCGGACAGGACCCCCGAAAACTGTTTTTT.

The table lists this clone with a few counts. The CDR3 protein is CASSEGSLRGYTF. The CDR3 coding sequence is TGTGCCAGCAGTGAGGGCAGCCTTAGAGGCTACACCTTC. The chain has TRBV2 and TRBJ1-2, with no clear D. Trimming stripped 3 bases from V and 8 bases from J, with 13 bases between. The CDR3 has 13 residues. CDR1 and CDR2 (germline): SNHLY, FYNNEI.

The rearrangement links TRBV9 to TRBJ2-2; 8 nucleotides agree with TRBD2. CDR1 and CDR2 (germline): SGDLS, YYNGEE. The length of the CDR3 is 16 residues. Germline trimming cut 0 bases from V and 3 bases from J; bases unmatched to any gene: 4. The CDR3 coding sequence is TGTGCCAGCAGCGTAGAAGCGGGGGTTTACACCGGGGAGCTGTTTTTT. Its protein product is CASSVEAGVYTGELFF.

The chain uses TRBV6-1 and TRBJ2-2, with TRBD2 matching over 7 bases. Trimming cost V 2 bases and J 7 bases; bases outside gene matches: 7. CDR3 length: 15 amino acids. The germline V gene encodes CDR1 MNHNS and CDR2 SASEGT. The CDR3 is CASSEWGGIGGELFF. The CDR3 nucleotides read TGTGCCAGCAGTGAATGGGGAGGGATCGGCGGGGAGCTGTTTTTT.

The gene calls are TRBV5-1 and TRBJ1-4, with 7 bases identical to TRBD1. The CDR3 sequence is 15 residues long. From germline, CDR1 is SGHRS and CDR2 YFSETQ. Unmatched junction bases numbered 1, after V lost 1 base and J lost 1 base. Here the CDR3 reads CASSLRTGTNEKLFF. The DNA for the CDR3 is TGCGCCAGCAGCTTGCGGACAGGAACTAATGAAAAACTGTTTTTT.

The genes are TRBV28 and TRBJ1-5, with D possibly matching TRBD1 (5 bases). CDR3 length: 15 amino acids. V lost 3 bases to trimming and J lost 3 bases, with 12 bases between them. Germline CDR1 and CDR2: MDHEN and SYDVKM. The CDR3: CASSFPTAYNQPQHF. The CDR3 DNA is TGTGCCAGCAGTTTTCCGACAGCCTACAATCAGCCCCAGCATTTT.

J is TRBJ1-2 and V is TRBV11-2; maybe TRBD1 (5 bases). The CDR3 has 15 residues. Germline-derived CDR1 and CDR2 are SGHAT and FQNNGV. V was clipped by 5 bases and J by 5 bases, with 18 bases between them. The CDR3 sequence: CASSRAGRTLYGYTF. The CDR3 region has the DNA TGTGCCAGCAGCAGAGCGGGACGGACCCTTTATGGCTACACCTTC.

The chain has TRBV6-5 and TRBJ2-5, with D perhaps TRBD1 (7 bases). V lost 7 bases, J lost 2 bases, and 14 bases lay in between. This CDR3 contains 14 residues. Germline V CDR1 and CDR2: MNHEY, SVGAGI. The CDR3 loop reads CASTAGGRQETQYF. CDR3 in DNA: TGTGCCAGCACCGCAGGGGGGAGGCAAGAGACCCAGTACTTC.

V is TRBV2 and J is TRBJ2-7, with D tentatively TRBD1 (6 bases). Germline V gene lookup returns CDR1 SNHLY and CDR2 FYNNEI. Trimming took off 8 bases at V and 3 bases at J, with 23 bases between the two ends. The CDR3 covers 16 residues. CDR3 in amino acids: CASFSRRDTIFYEQYF. CDR3 nucleotides: TGTGCCAGCTTCTCCCGCCGGGACACAATCTTCTACGAGCAGTACTTC.

This chain joins TRBV2 and TRBJ1-2; D not certain. Trimming stripped 8 bases from V and 8 bases from J, with 21 bases between. The CDR3 runs to 14 residues. Germline V lookup: CDR1 SNHLY, CDR2 FYNNEI. The CDR3 DNA follows: TGTGCCAGCCGGCCCCCACGAGGAGGCGTGGGCTACACCTTC. Translating gives CASRPPRGGVGYTF.

The chain employs TRBV30 and TRBJ1-4, with 7 positions matching TRBD1. Germline V gene sequence: CDR1 GTSNPN, CDR2 SVGIG (reference sequence). The CDR3 is made up of 14 amino acids. Germline trimming cut 3 bases from V and 8 bases from J; bases unmatched to any gene: 9. The CDR3 region is CAWRQGGLEEKLFF. DNA of the CDR3: TGTGCCTGGAGGCAAGGGGGCTTGGAGGAAAAACTGTTTTTT.

The chain carries TRBV7-9 and TRBJ2-1; D is ambiguous. This CDR3 comprises 12 residues. The V gene lost 5 bases and the J gene lost 3 bases, with 5 bases spanning the gap. Germline lookup yields CDR1 SEHNR and CDR2 FQNEAQ (reference sequence). The CDR3 coding sequence is TGTGCCAGCAGCCCTAACTACAATGAGCAGTTCTTC. Translation: CASSPNYNEQFF. The full variable domain, rest sourced from reference TRBV7-9 and TRBJ2-1, is DTGVSQNPRHKITKRGQNVTFRCDPISEHNRLYWYRQTLGQGPEFLTYFQNEAQLEKSRLLSDRFSAERPKGSFSTLEIQRTEQGDSAMYLCASSPNYNEQFFGPGTRLTVL.

V and J are TRBV19 and TRBJ2-5, with 10 bases that match TRBD2. From germline, CDR1 is LNHDA and CDR2 SQIVND (reference sequence). Losses at the gene ends were 3 bases for V and 2 bases for J; bases not matched to a gene: 3. The CDR3 runs to 15 residues. CDR3 amino acids: CASSMTSGPQETQYF. The CDR3 region has the DNA TGTGCCAGTAGTATGACTAGCGGGCCTCAAGAGACCCAGTACTTC.

There are a few counts of this clone. The V gene is TRBV11-2, the J gene TRBJ2-7; 12 bases are shared with TRBD2. CDR1 is SGHAT, CDR2 FQNNGV, per germline. This CDR3 contains 14 residues. V lost 5 bases to trimming and J lost 3 bases; unmatched junction nucleotides: 2. The CDR3 DNA sequence: TGTGCCAGCAGCCTAGCGGGGGGGGTCTACGAGCAGTACTTC. This sequence encodes CASSLAGGVYEQYF.

The rearrangement links TRBV6-5 to TRBJ1-1; 8 bases match TRBD1. Germline trimming cut 4 bases from V and 4 bases from J; bases unmatched to any gene: 8. The CDR3 loop spans 15 amino acids. CDR1 and CDR2 from the germline V gene are MNHEY and SVGAGI. CDR3 in DNA: TGTGCCAGCAGTTCCCCCGGACAGGGAGTCACTGAAGCTTTCTTT. Its protein product is CASSSPGQGVTEAFF.

The V call is TRBV9, the J call TRBJ1-3, with 12 bases matching TRBD1. V gave up 4 bases and J gave up 5 bases; unmatched junction bases: 7. The CDR3 is 16 residues long. Germline V gene lookup returns CDR1 SGDLS and CDR2 YYNGEE. CDR3: CASSPPGQGARNTIYF. CDR3 DNA sequence: TGTGCCAGCAGCCCACCGGGACAGGGGGCTAGAAACACCATATATTTT. Variable domain in full (rest from reference TRBV9 and TRBJ1-3): DSGVTQTPKHLITATGQRVTLRCSPRSGDLSVYWYQQSLDQGLQFLIQYYNGEERAKGNILERFSAQQFPDLHSELNLSSLELGDSALYFCASSPPGQGARNTIYFGEGSWLTVV.

This clone occurred a few times. The rearrangement uses TRBV28 and TRBJ2-3, with D perhaps TRBD2 (5 bases). Germline V gene data show CDR1 as MDHEN and CDR2 as SYDVKM. The germline V and J ends were trimmed by 5 bases and 5 bases, with 14 bases remaining between them. This CDR3 is built from 14 residues. The CDR3 loop is CASSPPRAGDTQYF. CDR3 DNA: TGTGCCAGCAGTCCTCCGCGGGCCGGAGATACGCAGTATTTT. Based on the CDR3 plus reference TRBV28 and TRBJ2-3, the full variable domain is DVKVTQSSRYLVKRTGEKVFLECVQDMDHENMFWYRQDPGLGLRLIYFSYDVKMKEKGDIPEGYSVSREKKERFSLILESASTNQTSMYLCASSPPRAGDTQYFGPGTRLTVL.